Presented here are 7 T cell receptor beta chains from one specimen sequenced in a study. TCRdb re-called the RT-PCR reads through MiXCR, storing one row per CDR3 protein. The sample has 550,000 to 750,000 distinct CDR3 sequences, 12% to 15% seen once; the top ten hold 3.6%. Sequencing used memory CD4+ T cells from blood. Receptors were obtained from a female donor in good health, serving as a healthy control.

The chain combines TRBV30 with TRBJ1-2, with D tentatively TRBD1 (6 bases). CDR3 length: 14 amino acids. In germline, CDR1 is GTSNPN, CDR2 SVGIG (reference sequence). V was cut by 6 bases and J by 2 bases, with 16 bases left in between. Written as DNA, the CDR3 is TGTGCCTGTCCAACCGGGGGGGCCAACTATGGCTACACCTTC. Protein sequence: CACPTGGANYGYTF.

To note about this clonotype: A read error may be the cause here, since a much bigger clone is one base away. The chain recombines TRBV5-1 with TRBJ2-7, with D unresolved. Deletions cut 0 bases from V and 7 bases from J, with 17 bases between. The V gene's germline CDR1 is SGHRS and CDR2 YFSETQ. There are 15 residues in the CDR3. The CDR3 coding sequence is TGCGCCAGCAGCTTGGGCCCGAGCTCCTACAATGAGCAGTACTTC. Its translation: CASSLGPSSYNEQYF.

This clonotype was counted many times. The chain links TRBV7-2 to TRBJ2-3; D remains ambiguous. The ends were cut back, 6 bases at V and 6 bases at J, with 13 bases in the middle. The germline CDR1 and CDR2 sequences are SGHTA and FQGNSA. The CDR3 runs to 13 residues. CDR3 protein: CASSFNDRDTQYF. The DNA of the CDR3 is TGTGCCAGCAGTTTCAACGACCGGGATACGCAGTATTTT. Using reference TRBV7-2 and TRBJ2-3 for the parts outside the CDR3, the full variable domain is GAGVSQSPSNKVTEKGKDVELRCDPISGHTALYWYRQSLGQGLEFLIYFQGNSAPDKSGLPSDRFSAERTGGSVSTLTIQRTQQEDSAVYLCASSFNDRDTQYFGPGTRLTVL.

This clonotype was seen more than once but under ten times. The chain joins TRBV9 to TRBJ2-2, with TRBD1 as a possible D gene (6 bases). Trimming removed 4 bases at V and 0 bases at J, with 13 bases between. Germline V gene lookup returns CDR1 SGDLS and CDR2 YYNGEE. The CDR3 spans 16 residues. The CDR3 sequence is CASSPRDTANTGELFF. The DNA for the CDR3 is TGTGCCAGCAGCCCAAGGGACACCGCGAACACCGGGGAGCTGTTTTTT.

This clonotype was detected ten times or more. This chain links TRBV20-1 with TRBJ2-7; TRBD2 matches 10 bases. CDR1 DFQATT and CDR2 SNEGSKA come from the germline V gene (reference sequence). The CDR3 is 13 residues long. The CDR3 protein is CRVELAGSYEQYF. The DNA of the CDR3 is TGCAGAGTTGAACTAGCGGGGTCCTACGAGCAGTACTTC.

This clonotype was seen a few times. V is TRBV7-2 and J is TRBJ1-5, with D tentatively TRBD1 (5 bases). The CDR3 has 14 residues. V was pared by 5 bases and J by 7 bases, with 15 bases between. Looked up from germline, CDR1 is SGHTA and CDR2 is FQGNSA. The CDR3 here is CASSPGQGWQPQHF. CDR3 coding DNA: TGTGCCAGCAGCCCCGGGCAGGGCTGGCAGCCCCAGCATTTT. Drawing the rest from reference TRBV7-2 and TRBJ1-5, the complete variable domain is GAGVSQSPSNKVTEKGKDVELRCDPISGHTALYWYRQSLGQGLEFLIYFQGNSAPDKSGLPSDRFSAERTGGSVSTLTIQRTQQEDSAVYLCASSPGQGWQPQHFGDGTRLSIL.

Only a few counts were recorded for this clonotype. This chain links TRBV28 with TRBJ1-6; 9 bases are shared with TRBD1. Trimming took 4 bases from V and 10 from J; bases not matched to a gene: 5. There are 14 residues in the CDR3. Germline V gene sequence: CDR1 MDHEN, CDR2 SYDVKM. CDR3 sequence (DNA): TGTGCCAGCAGTTCCGGACAGGGGACATCACCCCTCCACTTT. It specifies CASSSGQGTSPLHF.